This T cell receptor beta chain was found in a study of graft-versus-host responses after intestinal transplantation. Study results and caveats: Individuals who had graft-donor T cell macrochimerism had allografts that showed high graft-versus-host to host-versus-graft clonal ratios. Investigators detected GvH clones in recipient marrow, with some emerging earlier in ileum or blood.

The CDR3 totals 18 residues. The germline CDR1 and CDR2 sequences are MDHEN and SYDVKM. V lost 6 bases and J lost 0; bases outside the gene matches: 12. The table came from immunoSEQ multiplex PCR; TCRdb's copy has only in-frame clones and leaves some out. The sample carries some 90,000 clones, 80% to 95% recorded once. A word on this clone: What it binds is not known.

The specimen was unstimulated CD8+ T cells sorted from spleen or lymph node cells, collected before intestinal transplant. This chain connects TRBV28 to TRBJ1-5, with 9 bases aligning to TRBD1. This clonotype originated in a human donor who received an intestinal transplant. CDR3 protein: CASSFPGQGRSSNQPQHF. The DNA of the CDR3 is TGTGCCAGCAGCTTCCCGGGACAGGGACGGTCTAGCAATCAGCCCCAGCATTTT.